Reported below is one T cell receptor (beta chain). This sample stems from a study of control samples from healthy donors and cancer patients. The table came from immunoSEQ multiplex PCR; TCRdb's copy has only in-frame clones and leaves some out. The sample carries a few hundred thousand clones, 75% to 95% recorded once. Trimming pared 3 bases from V and 1 base from J, leaving 13 bases between. Germline CDR1 is WNHNN and CDR2 is SYGVQD (reference sequence). The CDR3 has 15 residues. Material: PBMCs. This TCR came from a man in his forties with head and neck cancer. The chain carries TRBV10-1 and TRBJ2-7, with D possibly called TRBD1 or TRBD2 (5 bases each). This CDR3 reads CASSEARDGSYEQYF. The CDR3 DNA reads TGCGCCAGCAGTGAAGCTCGGGACGGTTCCTACGAGCAGTACTTC.